This TCR beta chain originates from a study of human T cells and chemical hapten exposure (dated by TCRdb to about 2021). About the study as a whole: For sensitization, 2% DPC in acetone was applied to a roughly 2 cm by roughly 2 cm area of upper inner arm skin. The mostly female patient cohort included alopecia areata with under or over 50% scalp involvement, alopecia totalis and alopecia universalis. Peripheral blood TCR repertoire changes were tracked in vivo in alopecia patients during primary and secondary sensitization to the hapten diphenylcyclopropenone (DPC). Patch tests used Finn chambers with 0.01% DPC on the upper back, scored after 6 days by International Contact Dermatitis Research Group standards. Under 30 alopecia patients gave blood for TCR sequencing at one to four time points (pre-sensitization, 2, 6 and 24 weeks). Throughout the approximately 24-week study period, patients were also given weekly therapeutic DPC doses on the scalp. Blood was sampled from patients pre-sensitization (week 0) and at 2, 6 and about 24 weeks after DPC sensitization. Libraries were pooled for sequencing, and per-sample TCR yields varied mainly because of small differences in library volumes within the pool. What the study reported, not specific to this receptor: Because every patient had alopecia, a presumed autoimmune disease, the patients' immune response might differ from that of healthy individuals. Repeated subsampling changed both the strength of the expansion versus patch-test correlation and the threshold at which the correlation became significant. Significantly more large CDR3 similarity clusters were formed by expanded TCRs than by pre-sensitization or healthy control sets, consistent with antigen-driven responses. A positive correlation was found between the number of PT1 expanded TCRs and patch test score, with significance reached at thresholds 8, 16 and 32 but not 4. No change with DPC sensitization was found in the number of TCRs above 1 in 1000 frequency, and no evidence of global repertoire structure alterations was found.

This clonotype was found a few times. No cognate antigen has been identified for it. No per-base quality is available; no much larger clone lies one base away. Library prep was done by RACE. The sample was run on a NextSeq 500. During library preparation, unique molecular identifiers were attached to individual cDNA molecules so that TCRs could be counted quantitatively and reproducibly. For every blood RNA sample, sequencing covered both the TCR alpha and TCR beta chains. In the paper's pipeline: Samples had a median of 95,638 TCRs, with a range from roughly 20,000 to 690,600. The Decombinator software suite was used to annotate the V, J and CDR3 of the TCR reads. Every sample was subsampled to the same number of TCRs (28,000) for the PS versus PT1 abundance plots. TCRs were defined as expanded if absent before sensitization and observed at least eight times at the 2-week time point. TCRdb ran its own pipeline on the public reads, namely fastp trimming at Q25 and MiXCR clone calling, and kept in-frame beta chains. Merged by CDR3 protein, the rows form single entries marked with the most common genes and DNA. The authors' filters were not applied to this entry. Present in this sample are tens of thousands of distinct CDR3 sequences, approximately 12% of which were seen just once. The top ten clones comprise roughly 1.5% of the sample.

The CDR3 numbers 12 residues from cysteine through phenylalanine. Solely the CDR3 DNA is kept, with 36 bases framed from the first base. CDR1 and CDR2 are read off the germline V gene as MNHEY and SVGEGT. Trimming costs V 5 bases and J 7 bases, and their ends lie 11 bases apart. This specimen's time point label, per the study, means: patch test 3, about 24 weeks after DPC sensitization. Per the publication, the treatment or condition label means: therapeutic diphenylcyclopropenone sensitization with weekly scalp DPC. At every patch-test visit, the blood draw took place before the patch test was put on. To be eligible, patients had to be aged 18 to 70, diagnosed with alopecia and judged suitable for DPC therapy, while pregnant patients were excluded. Total RNA was isolated from unfractionated whole blood collected in Tempus Blood RNA tubes.

The sequence joins TRBV6-2 or TRBV6-3 to TRBJ1-2, and TRBD1 may be the D gene, going by 5 matching bases. The sequences come from whole blood, collected in connection with sensitization to the hapten diphenylcyclopropenone (DPC). The TCR originated in a woman aged 50 to 60 with alopecia areata. Some clones in this sample may be carry-over from other donors' samples. The sequence in DNA is TGTGCCAGCAGTCGTAACAGGAGTGGCTACACCTTC. This gives the protein CASSRNRSGYTF.